This T cell receptor beta chain was identified during a study of blood T cell repertoires in COVID-19. Looking at the study overall: The cDNA or gDNA used as material had been derived from T cells, B-cell-depleted T cells, or PBMCs.

CDR3 length: 14 amino acids. CDR1 and CDR2 from the germline V gene are KGHDR and SFDVKD. After removal of 6 bases from V and 5 bases from J, the junction contained 4 bases not matched to a gene. Study processing details: Amplification of reference gene primers was used by the study to estimate nucleated cell counts. Repertoires were generated with immunoSEQ multiplex PCR, while TCRdb's copy carries only in-frame clones and drops some. The V and J calls and clone size are taken from that table; D and trimming were inferred from the DNA. The sample comprises approximately 130,000 clones, 88% of which are singletons, and more than 1.5% rests with the top ten.

The TCR was taken from a human donor in a cohort sampled during active COVID-19. Sample: peripheral blood. V is TRBV24-1 and J is TRBJ2-3; TRBD1 matches at 10 bases. CDR3 in DNA: TGTGCCACCAGTAAGACAGGGGGCGAAGATACGCAGTATTTT. Protein product: CATSKTGGEDTQYF.